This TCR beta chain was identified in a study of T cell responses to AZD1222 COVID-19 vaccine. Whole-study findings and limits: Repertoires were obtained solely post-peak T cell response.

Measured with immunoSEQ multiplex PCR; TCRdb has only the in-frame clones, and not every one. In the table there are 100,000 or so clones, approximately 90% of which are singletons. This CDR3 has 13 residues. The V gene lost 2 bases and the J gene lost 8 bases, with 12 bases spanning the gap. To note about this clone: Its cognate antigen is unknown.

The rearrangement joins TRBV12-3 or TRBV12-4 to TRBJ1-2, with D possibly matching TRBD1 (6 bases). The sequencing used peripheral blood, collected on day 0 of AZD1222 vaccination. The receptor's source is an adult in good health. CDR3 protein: CASSLSHREGYTF. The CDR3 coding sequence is TGTGCCAGCAGTTTATCCCACAGGGAAGGCTACACCTTC.